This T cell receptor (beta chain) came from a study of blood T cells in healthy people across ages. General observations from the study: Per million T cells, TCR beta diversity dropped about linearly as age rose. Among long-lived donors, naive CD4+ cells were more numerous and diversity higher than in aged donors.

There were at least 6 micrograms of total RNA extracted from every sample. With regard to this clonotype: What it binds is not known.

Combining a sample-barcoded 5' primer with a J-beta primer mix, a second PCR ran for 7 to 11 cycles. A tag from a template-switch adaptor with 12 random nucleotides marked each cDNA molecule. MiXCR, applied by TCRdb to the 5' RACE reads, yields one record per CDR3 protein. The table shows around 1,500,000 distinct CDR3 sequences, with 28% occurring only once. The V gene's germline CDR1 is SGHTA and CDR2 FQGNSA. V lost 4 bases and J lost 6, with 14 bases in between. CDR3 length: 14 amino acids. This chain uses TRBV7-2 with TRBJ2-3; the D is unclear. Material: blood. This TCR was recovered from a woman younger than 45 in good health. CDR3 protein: CASSSRQASDTQYF. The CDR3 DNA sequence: TGTGCCAGCAGCTCCAGGCAGGCGAGCGATACGCAGTATTTT.